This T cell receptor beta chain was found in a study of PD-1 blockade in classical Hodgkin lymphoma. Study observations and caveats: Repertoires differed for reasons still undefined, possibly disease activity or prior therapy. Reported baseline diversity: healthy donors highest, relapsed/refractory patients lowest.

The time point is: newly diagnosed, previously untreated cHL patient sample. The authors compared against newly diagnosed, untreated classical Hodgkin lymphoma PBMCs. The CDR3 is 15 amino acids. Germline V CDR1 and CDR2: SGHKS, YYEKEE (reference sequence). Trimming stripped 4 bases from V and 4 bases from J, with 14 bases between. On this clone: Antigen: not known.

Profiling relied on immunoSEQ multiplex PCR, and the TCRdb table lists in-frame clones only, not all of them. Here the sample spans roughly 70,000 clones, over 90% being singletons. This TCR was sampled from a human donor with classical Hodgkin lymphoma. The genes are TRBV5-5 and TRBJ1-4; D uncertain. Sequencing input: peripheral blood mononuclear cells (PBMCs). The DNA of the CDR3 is TGTGCCAGCAGCACCCGCGCGCCGTTTAATGAAAAACTGTTTTTT. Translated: CASSTRAPFNEKLFF. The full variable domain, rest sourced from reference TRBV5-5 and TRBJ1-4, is DAGVTQSPTHLIKTRGQQVTLRCSPISGHKSVSWYQQVLGQGPQFIFQYYEKEERGRGNFPDRFSARQFPNYSSELNVNALLLGDSALYLCASSTRAPFNEKLFFGSGTQLSVL.